These T cell receptor beta chains were read from a single sample in a study of siplizumab effects on memory and regulatory T cells. TCRdb's table, derived via immunoSEQ multiplex PCR, lists solely in-frame clones and lacks some. The sample carries about 91,000 clones, roughly 96% recorded once. The sequenced sample consisted of naive CD4+ T cells sorted from blood. The receptors shown here come from a human donor in good health. CDR3s include the opening cysteine and the closing phenylalanine or tryptophan. A D gene is named only where the DNA matches it firmly. Expanded clones are given a class, and other clones once, few, many or no size at all.

>TRBJ2-3|.|15|TRBV30|TRBD2
TGTGCCTGGAGTGTTTGGGGGGGTTTTACAGATACGCAGTATTTT
CAWSVWGGFTDTQYF
>TRBJ2-3|.|15|TRBV9|.
TGTGCCAGCAGCGTAGATCCGACTAGCACAGATACGCAGTATTTT
CASSVDPTSTDTQYF
>TRBJ1-1|.|14|TRBV6-5|.
TGTGCCAGCAGACCAGGTTGGGGAGGCACTGAAGCTTTCTTT
CASRPGWGGTEAFF
>TRBJ1-1|.|15|TRBV7-2|.
TGTGCCAGCAGATACTGGCGGGGGCCTGGCACTGAAGCTTTCTTT
CASRYWRGPGTEAFF
>TRBJ2-1|once|13|TRBV2|.
TGTGCCAGCAGTGCTGAGTCCTACAATGAGCAGTTCTTC
CASSAESYNEQFF
>TRBJ1-3|.|16|TRBV18|.
TGTGCCAGCTCACTAAGCCAGGGCAGCTCTGGAAACACCATATATTTT
CASSLSQGSSGNTIYF
>TRBJ2-5|.|11|TRBV28|.
TGTGCCAGCAGTTTGGCAGAGACCCAGTACTTC
CASSLAETQYF
>TRBJ1-5|.|16|TRBV7-2|.
TGTGCCAGCACCCCGGACAGATCTTATAGCAATCAGCCCCAGCATTTT
CASTPDRSYSNQPQHF
>TRBJ2-1|.|13|TRBV7-9|.
TGTGCCAGCAGTCCAGCCCTACCTAATGAGCAGTTCTTC
CASSPALPNEQFF
>TRBJ1-5|.|14|TRBV19|TRBD1
TGTGCCAGTAGTATCGACAGGGGGCTCCCTTCACAGCATTTT
CASSIDRGLPSQHF
>TRBJ1-6|.|16|TRBV19|.
TGTGCCAGTAGTATGGCGTACAGCTCCTATAATTCACCCCTCCACTTT
CASSMAYSSYNSPLHF
>TRBJ1-2|once|14|TRBV5-1|.
TGCGCCAGCGCCGAAGGCTTGGCTAACTATGGCTACACCTTC
CASAEGLANYGYTF
>TRBJ1-1|.|15|TRBV7-8|.
TGTGCCAGCAGCTTAGGATCGGGGATGAACACTGAAGCTTTCTTT
CASSLGSGMNTEAFF
>TRBJ2-6|.|17|TRBV5-4|.
TGTGCCAGCAGCTTGGACAGGACCTACTCTGGGGCCAACGTCCTGACTTTC
CASSLDRTYSGANVLTF
>TRBJ2-7|.|13|TRBV6-5|.
TGTGCCAGCAGTTACTCAAAGGGCTACGAGCAGTACTTC
CASSYSKGYEQYF
>TRBJ2-7|.|12|TRBV18|.
TGTGCCAGCTCGCTGGACAGTGGAAAGCAGTACTTC
CASSLDSGKQYF
>TRBJ2-3|.|14|TRBV30|.
TGTGCCTGGAGTGGACGGGGGCCGGGAGATACGCAGTATTTT
CAWSGRGPGDTQYF
>TRBJ2-2|once|16|TRBV7-9|TRBD2
TGTGCCAGCAGCTTAAGGCTAGCGGCTAACACCGGGGAGCTGTTTTTT
CASSLRLAANTGELFF
>TRBJ1-1|.|14|TRBV7-9|TRBD1
TGTGCCAGCAGCCTACTCGGGACAGGCACTGAAGCTTTCTTT
CASSLLGTGTEAFF
>TRBJ2-7|once|16|TRBV9|.
TGTGCCAGCAGCGTAGGCGGCGGGGCGGGGACCTACGAGCAGTACTTC
CASSVGGGAGTYEQYF
>TRBJ2-2|.|12|TRBV28|.
TGTGCCAGCCAGCCAAGCGAGAGGGAGCTGTTTTTT
CASQPSERELFF
>TRBJ2-3|.|16|TRBV11-2|TRBD2
TGTGCCAGCAGCACCTCGGGACTAGCGGGGATAGATACGCAGTATTTT
CASSTSGLAGIDTQYF
>TRBJ2-2|.|18|TRBV18|TRBD2
TGTGCCAGCTCACCCTCTCAGCGGCCAGCGGGGGGGCCCGGGGAGCTGTTTTTT
CASSPSQRPAGGPGELFF
>TRBJ1-1|.|16|TRBV11-2|TRBD1
TGTGCCAGCAGTTTTATTTACAGGGGGCGCTGGAATGAAGCTTTCTTT
CASSFIYRGRWNEAFF
>TRBJ1-5|.|15|TRBV5-1|.
TGCGCCAGCAGCTTGACAACAGGGTACGGTCAGCCCCAGCATTTT
CASSLTTGYGQPQHF
>TRBJ2-7|.|16|TRBV5-1|TRBD2
TGCGCCAGCAGCTCGGGGGGGCTAGCGGGGTCCTACGAGCAGTACTTC
CASSSGGLAGSYEQYF
>TRBJ1-1|.|14|TRBV6-6|.
TGTGCCAGCAGTCCCGATGCCGGAGGCGCTGAAGCTTTCTTT
CASSPDAGGAEAFF
>TRBJ2-5|.|14|TRBV5-8|.
TGTGCCAGCAGCCCCCGACGGCTTCAAGAGACCCAGTACTTC
CASSPRRLQETQYF
>TRBJ2-5|once|14|TRBV7-9|.
TGTGCCAGCAGCTATGAGACAGCGGGAGAGACCCAGTACTTC
CASSYETAGETQYF
>TRBJ2-1|once|16|TRBV5-4|TRBD2
TGTGCCAGCAGCGGAAGCGGGGGCGACTCCTACAATGAGCAGTTCTTC
CASSGSGGDSYNEQFF
>TRBJ1-4|.|14|TRBV28|.
TGTGCCAGCTCCAAGCAGGGGACTAATGAAAAACTGTTTTTT
CASSKQGTNEKLFF
>TRBJ1-1|.|15|TRBV6-6|TRBD1
TGTGCCAGCAGACTTAACAGGGGCTCGAACACTGAAGCTTTCTTT
CASRLNRGSNTEAFF
>TRBJ1-2|.|14|TRBV28|.
TGTGCCAGCAGTTTAGGCGGGCCGAACTATGGCTACACCTTC
CASSLGGPNYGYTF
>TRBJ1-4|.|16|TRBV5-4|.
TGTGCCAGCAGCGCTCAGGGGAGCCCAACTAATGAAAAACTGTTTTTT
CASSAQGSPTNEKLFF
>TRBJ2-2|.|12|TRBV9|.
TGTGCCAGCAGCTACAACACCGGGGAGCTGTTTTTT
CASSYNTGELFF
>TRBJ2-3|.|11|TRBV9|.
TGTGCCAGCAGCGTAGAAGATACGCAGTATTTT
CASSVEDTQYF
>TRBJ2-5|.|15|TRBV4-1|TRBD1
TGCGCCAGCAGCCAGGACAGGGTTGAATGGGAGACCCAGTACTTC
CASSQDRVEWETQYF